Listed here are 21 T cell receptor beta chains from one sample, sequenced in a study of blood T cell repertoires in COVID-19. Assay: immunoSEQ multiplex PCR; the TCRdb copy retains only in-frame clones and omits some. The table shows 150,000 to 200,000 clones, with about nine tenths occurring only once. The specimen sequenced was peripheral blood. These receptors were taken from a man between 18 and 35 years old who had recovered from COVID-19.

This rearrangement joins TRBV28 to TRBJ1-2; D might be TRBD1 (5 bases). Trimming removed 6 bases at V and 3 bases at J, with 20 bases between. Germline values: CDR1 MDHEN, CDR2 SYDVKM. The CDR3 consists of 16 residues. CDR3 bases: TGTGCCAGCAGCCGAGGACCCTCCGGGGGTCACTATGGCTACACCTTC. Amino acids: CASSRGPSGGHYGYTF.

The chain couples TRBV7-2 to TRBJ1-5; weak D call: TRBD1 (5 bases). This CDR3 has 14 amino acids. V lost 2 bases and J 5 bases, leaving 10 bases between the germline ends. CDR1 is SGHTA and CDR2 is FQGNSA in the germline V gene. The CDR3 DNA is TGTGCCAGCAGCTTACAGGGAAAGGATCAGCCCCAGCATTTT. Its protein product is CASSLQGKDQPQHF.

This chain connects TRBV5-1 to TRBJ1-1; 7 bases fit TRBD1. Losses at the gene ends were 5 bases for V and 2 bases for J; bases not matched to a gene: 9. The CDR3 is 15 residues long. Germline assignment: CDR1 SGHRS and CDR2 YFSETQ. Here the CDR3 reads CASSRTGTDNTEAFF. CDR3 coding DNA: TGCGCCAGCAGTCGAACCGGGACAGATAACACTGAAGCTTTCTTT.

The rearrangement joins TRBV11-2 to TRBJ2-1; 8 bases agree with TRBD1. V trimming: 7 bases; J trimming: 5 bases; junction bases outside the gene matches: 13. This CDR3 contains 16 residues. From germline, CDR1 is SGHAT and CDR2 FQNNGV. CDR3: CASISNPGQGHNEQFF. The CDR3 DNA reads TGTGCCAGCATCTCGAATCCAGGACAGGGCCACAATGAGCAGTTCTTC. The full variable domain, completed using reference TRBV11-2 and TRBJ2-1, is EAGVAQSPRYKIIEKRQSVAFWCNPISGHATLYWYQQILGQGPKLLIQFQNNGVVDDSQLPKDRFSAERLKGVDSTLKIQPAKLEDSAVYLCASISNPGQGHNEQFFGPGTRLTVL.

The CDR3 is CASSPTAQGWAFF. CDR3 bases: TGTGCCAGCAGCCCGACAGCGCAAGGATGGGCTTTCTTT. The chain has TRBV9 and TRBJ1-1; possible D gene TRBD1, 5 bases. Looked up from germline, CDR1 is SGDLS and CDR2 is YYNGEE. There are 13 residues in the CDR3. With 4 bases removed from V and 11 bases from J, the gap between germline ends came to 18 bases.

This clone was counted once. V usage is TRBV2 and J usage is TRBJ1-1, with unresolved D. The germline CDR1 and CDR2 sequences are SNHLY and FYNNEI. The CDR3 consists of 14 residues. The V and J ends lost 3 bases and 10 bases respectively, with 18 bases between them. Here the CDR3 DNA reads TGTGCCAGCAGTGAGGGTCGGCAAATCGGGGTAGCTTTCTTT. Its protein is CASSEGRQIGVAFF.

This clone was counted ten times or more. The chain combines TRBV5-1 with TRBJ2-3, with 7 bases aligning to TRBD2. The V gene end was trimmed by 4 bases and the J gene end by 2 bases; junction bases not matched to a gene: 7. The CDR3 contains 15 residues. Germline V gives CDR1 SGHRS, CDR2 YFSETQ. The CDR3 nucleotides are TGCGCCAGCAGCCCTCCAGCGGGAATCACAGATACGCAGTATTTT. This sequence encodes CASSPPAGITDTQYF.

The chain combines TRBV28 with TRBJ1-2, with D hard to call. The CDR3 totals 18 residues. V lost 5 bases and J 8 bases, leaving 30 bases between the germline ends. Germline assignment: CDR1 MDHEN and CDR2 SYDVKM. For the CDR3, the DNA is TGTGCCAGCAGTCCGCCGGGTCCGTCAGAGACGGCCTCTAGGGGCTACACCTTC. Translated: CASSPPGPSETASRGYTF.

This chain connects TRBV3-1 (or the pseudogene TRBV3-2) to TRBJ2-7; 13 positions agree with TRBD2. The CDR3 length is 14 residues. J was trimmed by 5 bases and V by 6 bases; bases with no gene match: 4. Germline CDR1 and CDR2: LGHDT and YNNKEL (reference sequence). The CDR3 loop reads CASSRLAGGHEQYF. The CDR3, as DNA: TGTGCCAGCAGTCGACTAGCGGGAGGTCACGAGCAGTACTTC.

The CDR3, as DNA: TGTGCCAGCAGTGCCCCCGGGACAGCTTATTTCAATGAGCAGTTCTTC. Translation: CASSAPGTAYFNEQFF. The V call is TRBV6-1, the J call TRBJ2-1; the match to TRBD1 covers 7 bases. The V and J ends lost 4 bases and 6 bases, in that order; junction bases with no gene match: 12. CDR3 size: 16 residues. CDR1 MNHNS and CDR2 SASEGT come from the germline V gene.

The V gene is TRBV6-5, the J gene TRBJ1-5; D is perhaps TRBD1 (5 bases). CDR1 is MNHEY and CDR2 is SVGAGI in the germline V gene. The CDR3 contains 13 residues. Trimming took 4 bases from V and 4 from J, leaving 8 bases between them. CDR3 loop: CASSWNRNQPQHF. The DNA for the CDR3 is TGTGCCAGCAGTTGGAACAGGAATCAGCCCCAGCATTTT.

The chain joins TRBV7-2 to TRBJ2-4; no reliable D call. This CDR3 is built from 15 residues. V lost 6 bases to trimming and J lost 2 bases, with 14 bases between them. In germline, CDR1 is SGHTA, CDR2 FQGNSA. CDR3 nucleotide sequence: TGTGCCAGCAGGTCGGCCGGGTCTACCAAAAACATTCAGTACTTC. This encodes CASRSAGSTKNIQYF.

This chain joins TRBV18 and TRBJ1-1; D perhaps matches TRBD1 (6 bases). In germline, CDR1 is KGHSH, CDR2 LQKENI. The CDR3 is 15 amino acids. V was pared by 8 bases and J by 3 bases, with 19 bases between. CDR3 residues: CASRRGRSSYTEAFF. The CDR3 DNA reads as TGTGCCAGCCGCAGGGGACGATCGAGTTACACTGAAGCTTTCTTT.

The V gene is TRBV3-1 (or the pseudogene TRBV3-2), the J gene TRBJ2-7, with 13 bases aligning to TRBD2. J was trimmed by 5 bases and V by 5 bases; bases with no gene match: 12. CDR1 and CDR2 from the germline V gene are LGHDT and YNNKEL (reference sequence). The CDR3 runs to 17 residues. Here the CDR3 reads CASSKNGRLAGGNEQYF. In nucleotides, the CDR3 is TGTGCCAGCAGCAAAAACGGGAGACTAGCGGGAGGAAACGAGCAGTACTTC.

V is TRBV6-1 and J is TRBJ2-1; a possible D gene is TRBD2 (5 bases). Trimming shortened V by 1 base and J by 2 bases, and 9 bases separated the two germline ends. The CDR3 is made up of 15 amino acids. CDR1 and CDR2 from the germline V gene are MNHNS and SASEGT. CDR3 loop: CASSEEYGTYNEQFF. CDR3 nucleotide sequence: TGTGCCAGCAGTGAAGAGTACGGGACCTACAATGAGCAGTTCTTC.

The CDR3 DNA follows: TGCAGCGTGGGGAGTTCTCTCAATGAGCAGTTCTTC. Translating it yields CSVGSSLNEQFF. V is TRBV29-1 and J is TRBJ2-1, with D tentatively TRBD2 (5 bases). The length of the CDR3 is 12 residues. Germline V gives CDR1 SQVTM, CDR2 ANQGSEA. Trimming pared 6 bases from V and 6 bases from J, leaving 12 bases between.

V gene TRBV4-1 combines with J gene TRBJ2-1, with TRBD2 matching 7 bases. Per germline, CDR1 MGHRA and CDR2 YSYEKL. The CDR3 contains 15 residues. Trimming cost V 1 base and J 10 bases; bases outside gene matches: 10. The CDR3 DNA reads TGCGCCAGCAGCCAAGTGGCGGGAGTGGGAGAGGAGCAGTTCTTC. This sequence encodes CASSQVAGVGEEQFF.

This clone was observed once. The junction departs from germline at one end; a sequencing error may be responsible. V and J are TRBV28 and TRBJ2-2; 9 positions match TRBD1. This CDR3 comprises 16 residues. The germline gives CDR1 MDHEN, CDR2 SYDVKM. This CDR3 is CAGSFPGQGFTGELFF. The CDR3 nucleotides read TGTGCCGGCAGCTTCCCGGGACAGGGCTTCACCGGGGAGCTGTTTTTT.

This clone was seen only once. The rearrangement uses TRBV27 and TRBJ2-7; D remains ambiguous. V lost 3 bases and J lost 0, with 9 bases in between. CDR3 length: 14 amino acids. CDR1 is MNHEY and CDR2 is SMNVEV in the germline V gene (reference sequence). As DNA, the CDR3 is TGTGCCAGCAGTTTGCGATCAAGCTCCTACGAGCAGTACTTC. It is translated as CASSLRSSSYEQYF.

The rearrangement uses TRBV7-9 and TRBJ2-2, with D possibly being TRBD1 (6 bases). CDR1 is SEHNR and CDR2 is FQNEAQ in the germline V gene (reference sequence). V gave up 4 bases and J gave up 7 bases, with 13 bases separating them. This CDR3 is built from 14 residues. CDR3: CASSSQGGVGELFF. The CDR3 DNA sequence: TGTGCCAGCAGCTCACAAGGGGGAGTCGGGGAGCTGTTTTTT.

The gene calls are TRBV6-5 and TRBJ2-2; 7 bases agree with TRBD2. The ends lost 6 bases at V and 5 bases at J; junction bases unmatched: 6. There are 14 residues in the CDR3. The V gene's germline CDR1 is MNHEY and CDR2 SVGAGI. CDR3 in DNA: TGTGCCAGCAGGAGGACTAGTAGTACCGGGGAGCTGTTTTTT. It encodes CASRRTSSTGELFF.